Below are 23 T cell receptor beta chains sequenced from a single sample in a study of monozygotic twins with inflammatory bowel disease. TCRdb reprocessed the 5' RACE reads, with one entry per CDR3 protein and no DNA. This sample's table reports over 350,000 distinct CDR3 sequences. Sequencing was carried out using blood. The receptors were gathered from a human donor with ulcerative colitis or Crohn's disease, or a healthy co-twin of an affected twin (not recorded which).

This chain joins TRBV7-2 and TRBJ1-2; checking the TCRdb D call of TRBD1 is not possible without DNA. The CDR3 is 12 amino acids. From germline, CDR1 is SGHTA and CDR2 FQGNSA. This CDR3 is CASTPLGNGYTF. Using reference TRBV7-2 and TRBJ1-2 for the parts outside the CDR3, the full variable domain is GAGVSQSPSNKVTEKGKDVELRCDPISGHTALYWYRQSLGQGLEFLIYFQGNSAPDKSGLPSDRFSAERTGGSVSTLTIQRTQQEDSAVYLCASTPLGNGYTFGSGTRLTVV.

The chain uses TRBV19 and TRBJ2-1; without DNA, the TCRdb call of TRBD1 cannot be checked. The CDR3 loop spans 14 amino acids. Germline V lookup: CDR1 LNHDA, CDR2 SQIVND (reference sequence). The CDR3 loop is CASRGRGHGNEQFF.

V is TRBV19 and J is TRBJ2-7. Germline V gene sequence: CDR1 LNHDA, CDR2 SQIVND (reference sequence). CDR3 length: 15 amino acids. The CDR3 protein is CASSPEQGARYEQYF.

This CDR3 reads CAIGDRTKNIQYF. This chain uses TRBV10-3 with TRBJ2-4; TCRdb gives TRBD1 as the D gene, but with no DNA this cannot be confirmed. This CDR3 comprises 13 residues. Looked up from germline, CDR1 is ENHRY and CDR2 is SYGVKD.

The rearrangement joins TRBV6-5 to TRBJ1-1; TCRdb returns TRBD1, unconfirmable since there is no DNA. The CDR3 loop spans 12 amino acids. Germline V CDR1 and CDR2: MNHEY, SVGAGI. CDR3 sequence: CASRTGLTEAFF.

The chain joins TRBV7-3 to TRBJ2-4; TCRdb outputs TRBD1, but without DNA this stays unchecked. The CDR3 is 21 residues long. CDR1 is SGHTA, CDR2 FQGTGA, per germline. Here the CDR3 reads CASSLTGIPGQALLAKNIQYF.

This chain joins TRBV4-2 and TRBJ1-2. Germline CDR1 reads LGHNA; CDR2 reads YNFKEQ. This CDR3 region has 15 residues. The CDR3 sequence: CASSQAFIELDGYTF.

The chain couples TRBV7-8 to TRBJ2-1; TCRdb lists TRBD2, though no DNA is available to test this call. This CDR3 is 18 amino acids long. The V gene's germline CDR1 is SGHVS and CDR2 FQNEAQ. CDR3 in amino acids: CASSLGLAGGSSYNEQFF.

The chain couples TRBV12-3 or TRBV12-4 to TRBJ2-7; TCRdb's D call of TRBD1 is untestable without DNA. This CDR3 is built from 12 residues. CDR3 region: CASSPDILEQYF.

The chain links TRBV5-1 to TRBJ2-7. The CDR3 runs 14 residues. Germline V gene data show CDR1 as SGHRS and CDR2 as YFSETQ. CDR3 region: CASSANRAPYEQYF.

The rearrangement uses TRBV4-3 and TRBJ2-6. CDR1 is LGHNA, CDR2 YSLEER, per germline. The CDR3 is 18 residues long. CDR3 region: CASSPRNGFSAGANVLTF.

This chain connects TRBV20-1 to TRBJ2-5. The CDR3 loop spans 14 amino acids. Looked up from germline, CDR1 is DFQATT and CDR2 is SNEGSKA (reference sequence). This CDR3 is CSARMTRTQETQYF.

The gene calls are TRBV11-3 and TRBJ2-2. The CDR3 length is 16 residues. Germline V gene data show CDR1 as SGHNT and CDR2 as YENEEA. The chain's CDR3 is CASSLVRGANTGELFF.

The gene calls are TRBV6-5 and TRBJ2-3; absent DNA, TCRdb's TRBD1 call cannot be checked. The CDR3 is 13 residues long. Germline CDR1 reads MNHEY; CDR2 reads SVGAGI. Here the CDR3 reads CATNAPGIDTQYF.

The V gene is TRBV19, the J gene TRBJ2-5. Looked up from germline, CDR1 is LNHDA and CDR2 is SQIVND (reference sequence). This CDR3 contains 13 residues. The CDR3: CAISIQQRETQYF.

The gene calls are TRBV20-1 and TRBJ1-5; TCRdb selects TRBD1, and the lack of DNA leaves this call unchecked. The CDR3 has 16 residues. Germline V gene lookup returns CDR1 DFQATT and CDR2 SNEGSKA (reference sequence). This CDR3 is CSARNPGQGWGQPQHF.

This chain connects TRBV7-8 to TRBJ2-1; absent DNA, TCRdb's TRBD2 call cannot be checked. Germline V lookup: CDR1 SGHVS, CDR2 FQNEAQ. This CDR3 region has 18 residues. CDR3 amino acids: CASSLESSGDFSYNEQFF.

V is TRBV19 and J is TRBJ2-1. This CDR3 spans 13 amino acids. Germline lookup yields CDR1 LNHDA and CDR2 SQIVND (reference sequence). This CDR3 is CASSIRKYNEQFF.

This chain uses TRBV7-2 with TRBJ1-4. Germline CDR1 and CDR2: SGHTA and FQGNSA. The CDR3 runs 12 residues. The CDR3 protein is CASSLLSEKLFF.

Here the CDR3 reads CASSVRGASNEQFF. J is TRBJ2-1 and V is TRBV6-1; TCRdb picks TRBD1, but there is no DNA to check that call. The CDR3 spans 14 residues. Germline V lookup: CDR1 MNHNS, CDR2 SASEGT.

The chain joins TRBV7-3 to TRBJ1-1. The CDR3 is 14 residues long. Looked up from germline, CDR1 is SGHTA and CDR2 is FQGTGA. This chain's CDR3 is CASSLNARVTEAFF. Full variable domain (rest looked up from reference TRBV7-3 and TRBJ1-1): GAGVSQTPSNKVTEKGKYVELRCDPISGHTALYWYRQSLGQGPEFLIYFQGTGAADDSGLPNDRFFAVRPEGSVSTLKIQRTERGDSAVYLCASSLNARVTEAFFGQGTRLTVV.

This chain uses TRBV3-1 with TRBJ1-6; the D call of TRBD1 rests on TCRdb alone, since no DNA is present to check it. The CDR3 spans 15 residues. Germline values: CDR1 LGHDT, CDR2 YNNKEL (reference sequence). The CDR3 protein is CASSQRQVGNSPLHF.

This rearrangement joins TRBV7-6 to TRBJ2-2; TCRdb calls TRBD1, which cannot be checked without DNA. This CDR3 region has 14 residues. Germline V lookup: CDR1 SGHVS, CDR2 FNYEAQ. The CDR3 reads CASSGDRYTGELFF.